The 10 T cell receptor beta chains below all came from one sample that was sequenced in a study of T cells in Graves' hyperthyroidism and ophthalmopathy. TCR beta CDR3 regions were amplified from RNA transcripts. First-round RT-PCR with HTBI primers amplified the TCR CDR3 region. TCRdb itself ran the multiplex PCR reads through MiXCR, one entry per CDR3 protein. The table shows over 400,000 distinct CDR3 sequences, with 20% to 25% occurring only once. Sequencing was performed on blood. The receptor set was obtained from a woman aged 70-85 years with Graves' ophthalmopathy.

In this sample, this clonotype turned up a few times. J is TRBJ1-2 and V is TRBV30; 8 bases line up with TRBD1. Per germline, CDR1 GTSNPN and CDR2 SVGIG (reference sequence). Unmatched junction bases numbered 2, after V lost 0 bases and J lost 5 bases. The CDR3 covers 13 residues. The CDR3 DNA follows: TGTGCCTGGAGTGTCGACAGGGGATATGGCTACACCTTC. Translating it yields CAWSVDRGYGYTF.

The chain recombines TRBV7-2 with TRBJ1-5; TRBD1 might be the D (6 bases). The CDR3 runs to 14 residues. Germline CDR1 is SGHTA and CDR2 is FQGNSA. Between the trimmed V and J ends, which lost 5 bases and 6 bases, there was a span of 14 bases. The CDR3 here is CASSLQGRPQPQHF. The CDR3 region has the DNA TGTGCCAGCAGCCTACAGGGTAGGCCTCAGCCCCAGCATTTT.

The rearrangement links TRBV19 to TRBJ2-1, with D maybe TRBD2 (5 bases). This CDR3 is 12 amino acids long. Germline lookup yields CDR1 LNHDA and CDR2 SQIVND (reference sequence). V lost 0 bases and J lost 9, with 6 bases in between. The CDR3 reads CASSIDRGEQFF. CDR3 DNA sequence: TGTGCCAGTAGTATAGATCGGGGTGAGCAGTTCTTC.

The table lists this clonotype with a few counts. This chain joins TRBV7-2 and TRBJ2-1, with 10 nucleotides matching TRBD2. Trimming cost V 1 base and J 6 bases; bases outside gene matches: 6. Germline CDR1 is SGHTA and CDR2 is FQGNSA. The CDR3 runs 16 residues. CDR3 amino acids: CASSLVPAGGPNEQFF. The CDR3 DNA reads as TGTGCCAGCAGCTTAGTTCCAGCGGGAGGGCCCAATGAGCAGTTCTTC.

CDR3 sequence: CAISPRGNEQFF. The CDR3 bases are TGTGCCATCTCCCCAAGGGGCAATGAGCAGTTCTTC. This chain connects TRBV10-3 to TRBJ2-1; the D gene is possibly TRBD1 (5 bases). The V end lost 8 bases, the J end lost 6 bases, and 11 bases lay between the germline ends. CDR1 is ENHRY and CDR2 is SYGVKD in the germline V gene. CDR3 length equals 12 residues.

This chain connects TRBV18 to TRBJ1-1; D is possibly TRBD1 (5 bases). V lost 1 base to trimming and J lost 4 bases, with 10 bases between them. Germline loops: CDR1 KGHSH, CDR2 LQKENI. The CDR3 runs 14 residues. The CDR3 DNA follows: TGTGCCAGCTCACCACAGGGGATTGGCACTGAAGCTTTCTTT. Amino acid sequence: CASSPQGIGTEAFF.

This clonotype was seen only a few times. The chain couples TRBV6-1 to TRBJ1-1; a weak D match, TRBD1 (6 bases). Germline-derived CDR1 and CDR2 are MNHNS and SASEGT. This CDR3 contains 17 residues. Trimming removed 1 base at V and 6 bases at J, with 21 bases between. CDR3 nucleotide sequence: TGTGCCAGCAGTGAAGACCCTATCGGGGGCGTTTGGCCTGAAGCTTTCTTT. Its translation is CASSEDPIGGVWPEAFF.

As concerns this clonotype: A much larger clone is a single base away; this may be a read error. The J gene is TRBJ2-3, the V gene TRBV6-1; 9 nucleotides line up with TRBD2. CDR3 length: 14 residues. Germline loops: CDR1 MNHNS, CDR2 SASEGT. CDR3 amino acids: CTSTPAGGRDTQYF. In DNA form, the CDR3 reads TGTACCAGCACTCCAGCGGGAGGACGAGATACGCAGTATTTT.

This clonotype occurred many times. The chain is built from TRBV6-1 and TRBJ1-1, with TRBD1 as a possible D gene (6 bases). Per germline, CDR1 MNHNS and CDR2 SASEGT. There are 13 residues in the CDR3. The V end was cut by 5 bases, the J end by 6 bases, with 13 bases between. The CDR3 bases are TGTGCCAGCAGTCAACAGGGTAACTCTGAAGCTTTCTTT. Its translation: CASSQQGNSEAFF.

This clonotype was counted only a few times. The genes are TRBV3-1 and TRBJ2-3, with D hard to call. Germline V CDR1 and CDR2: LGHDT, YNNKEL (reference sequence). V lost 8 bases, J lost 5 bases, and 11 bases lay in between. The CDR3 has 12 amino acids. The CDR3 DNA follows: TGTGCCAGCTCCTCCATCGGAGATACGCAGTATTTT. Amino acids: CASSSIGDTQYF.